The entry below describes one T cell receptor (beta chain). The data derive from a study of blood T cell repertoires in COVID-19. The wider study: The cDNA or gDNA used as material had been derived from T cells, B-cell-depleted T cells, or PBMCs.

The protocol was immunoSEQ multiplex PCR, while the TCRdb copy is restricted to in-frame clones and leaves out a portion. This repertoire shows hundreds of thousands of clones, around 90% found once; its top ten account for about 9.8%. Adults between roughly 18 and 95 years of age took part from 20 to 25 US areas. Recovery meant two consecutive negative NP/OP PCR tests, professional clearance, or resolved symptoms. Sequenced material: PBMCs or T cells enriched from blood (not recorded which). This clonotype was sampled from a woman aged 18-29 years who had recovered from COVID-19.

The CDR3 DNA follows: TGCGCCAGCAGCCGTGCGGGGTCCCAACACAATCAGCCCCAGCATTTT. It yields the protein CASSRAGSQHNQPQHF. The rearrangement links TRBV4-3 to TRBJ1-5; the D is unclear. V gave up 4 bases and J gave up 3 bases, with 16 bases separating them. Germline CDR1 and CDR2: LGHNA and YSLEER. CDR3 length equals 16 residues.